The 19 T cell receptor beta chains below were found in one sample sequenced in a study of T-cell reconstitution after alpha-beta-depleted transplantation in children. Construction of the TCRbeta library involved unique molecular identifiers. TCRdb analysed the PCR reads with MiXCR anew, one entry per CDR3 protein. The table lists hundreds of thousands of distinct CDR3 sequences, around 15% of them singletons. The material sequenced was PBMCs, mostly from graft donor cells, taken 360 days after TCRalphabeta/CD19-depleted stem cell transplant. These receptor sequences come from a male patient aged 2 to 9 who had a stem cell transplant for acute lymphoblastic leukemia, so the T cells may come from the graft donor.

The V call is TRBV20-1, the J call TRBJ2-3, with TRBD2 matching 12 bases. The CDR3 is 15 amino acids. Germline CDR1 DFQATT, CDR2 SNEGSKA (reference sequence). Germline trimming cut 2 bases from V and 5 bases from J; bases unmatched to any gene: 5. CDR3 DNA: TGCAGTGCTAGAAGGACTAGCGGGAAGGTAGATACGCAGTATTTT. Amino acids: CSARRTSGKVDTQYF.

This clonotype was seen many times. J is TRBJ2-3 and V is TRBV7-2; no clear D. Trimming shortened V by 5 bases and J by 3 bases, and 6 bases separated the two germline ends. Germline values: CDR1 SGHTA, CDR2 FQGNSA. CDR3 length: 12 residues. CDR3 protein: CASSQTTDTQYF. Written as DNA, the CDR3 is TGTGCCAGCAGCCAAACGACAGATACGCAGTATTTT.

This clonotype has just a few counts. CDR3 nucleotide sequence: TGCGCCAGCAGCCTGCACCGGGGGATCAATGAGCAGTTCTTC. Amino acids: CASSLHRGINEQFF. This chain uses TRBV4-3 with TRBJ2-1; weak D call: TRBD2 (6 bases). The CDR3 consists of 14 residues. The V end lost 4 bases, the J end lost 6 bases, and 13 bases lay between the germline ends. Germline V gives CDR1 LGHNA, CDR2 YSLEER.

This CDR3 is CASSDYPGDSNQPQHF. CDR3 nucleotides: TGTGCCAGCAGTGACTATCCGGGGGATAGCAATCAGCCCCAGCATTTT. The V gene is TRBV28, the J gene TRBJ1-5; a weak D match, TRBD1 (5 bases). CDR3 size: 16 residues. Germline CDR1 MDHEN, CDR2 SYDVKM. V was pared by 5 bases and J by 0 bases, with 14 bases between. The variable domain in full, completed from reference TRBV28 and TRBJ1-5, reads DVKVTQSSRYLVKRTGEKVFLECVQDMDHENMFWYRQDPGLGLRLIYFSYDVKMKEKGDIPEGYSVSREKKERFSLILESASTNQTSMYLCASSDYPGDSNQPQHFGDGTRLSIL.

The V and J genes are TRBV21-1 and TRBJ2-7. TRBV21-1 is a pseudogene segment. The CDR3 is 16 amino acids. The CDR3 sequence: CASSGDVGASLDEQYF. The CDR3 coding sequence is TGTGCCAGCAGCGGGGACGTAGGGGCCTCTCTCGACGAGCAGTACTTC.

This clonotype has only a few counts. The rearrangement joins TRBV20-1 to TRBJ2-1, with no clear D. The CDR3 runs to 12 residues. The germline CDR1 and CDR2 sequences are DFQATT and SNEGSKA (reference sequence). V lost 3 bases and J 2 bases, leaving 5 bases between the germline ends. The CDR3 loop reads CSASGAYNEQFF. For the CDR3, the DNA is TGCAGTGCTAGTGGGGCCTACAATGAGCAGTTCTTC.

There are many counts of this clonotype. The rearrangement joins TRBV27 to TRBJ2-1; 7 bases agree with TRBD2. The germline gives CDR1 MNHEY, CDR2 SMNVEV (reference sequence). The CDR3 spans 18 residues. J gave up 5 bases and V 11 bases, and 24 bases lay outside the gene matches. The CDR3 bases are TGTGCCTCGACTAAGCTCCTGGAAGCGGGATCCGCCCACAATGAGCAGTTCTTC. It specifies CASTKLLEAGSAHNEQFF.

This clonotype was seen ten or more times. The V call is TRBV12-3 or TRBV12-4, the J call TRBJ2-3; D remains unclear. The CDR3 covers 14 residues. V lost 1 base and J lost 6, with 11 bases in between. The CDR3 coding sequence is TGTGCCAGCAGTTTAGGACTTTTAGGGGATACGCAGTATTTT. It translates to CASSLGLLGDTQYF.

The rearrangement uses TRBV7-6 and TRBJ2-1, with D perhaps TRBD2 (6 bases). Per the germline V gene, CDR1 is SGHVS and CDR2 is FNYEAQ. With 0 bases removed from V and 7 bases from J, the gap between germline ends came to 7 bases. The CDR3 consists of 13 residues. DNA for the CDR3: TGTGCCAGCAGCTTAGCAGGGACTAATGAGCAGTTCTTC. Its translation: CASSLAGTNEQFF.

This clonotype was picked up a small number of times. The gene calls are TRBV20-1 and TRBJ2-2; 7 bases are shared with TRBD2. This CDR3 contains 16 residues. CDR1 and CDR2 (germline): DFQATT, SNEGSKA (reference sequence). Losses at the gene ends were 0 bases for V and 4 bases for J; bases not matched to a gene: 8. The CDR3 is CSARDMAGVRTGELFF. The CDR3 nucleotides read TGCAGTGCTAGAGATATGGCGGGAGTTCGCACCGGGGAGCTGTTTTTT.

At least ten counts were recorded for this clonotype. This chain links TRBV6-1 with TRBJ2-1; TRBD2 matches 7 bases. Germline values: CDR1 MNHNS, CDR2 SASEGT. This CDR3 region has 16 residues. The V segment lost 5 bases and the J segment 7 bases; nucleotides outside the gene matches: 14. CDR3 sequence (DNA): TGTGCCAGCAGTCGCGGGGGAAGGTTTTCGCGGAATGAGCAGTTCTTC. It codes for CASSRGGRFSRNEQFF.

The chain recombines TRBV4-3 with TRBJ2-3; 11 nucleotides line up with TRBD1. Trimming at V came to 4 bases and at J to 4 bases, leaving 4 bases not matched to a gene. From germline, CDR1 is LGHNA and CDR2 YSLEER. The length of the CDR3 is 15 residues. The CDR3 region has the DNA TGCGCCAGCAGCCTTAGGACAGGGGGCGCAGATACGCAGTATTTT. It yields the protein CASSLRTGGADTQYF.

This chain links TRBV12-3 or TRBV12-4 with TRBJ1-2; no firm D call. The V and J ends lost 3 bases and 6 bases respectively, with 8 bases between them. This CDR3 has 12 amino acids. The CDR3 coding sequence is TGTGCCAGCAGTTTCGGACGGGATGGCTACACCTTC. It codes for CASSFGRDGYTF.

The chain employs TRBV29-1 and TRBJ2-5; D is perhaps TRBD1 (6 bases). Trimming took 7 bases from V and 1 from J, leaving 13 bases between them. Germline V gives CDR1 SQVTM, CDR2 ANQGSEA. The CDR3 sequence is 13 residues long. CDR3 bases: TGCAGCGCCGCCCAGGGGACCCAAGAGACCCAGTACTTC. It translates to CSAAQGTQETQYF.

This clonotype was detected a few times. This chain uses TRBV12-3 or TRBV12-4 with TRBJ2-1; 7 nucleotides align to TRBD2. Trimming took 6 bases from V and 7 from J; bases not matched to a gene: 12. The CDR3 totals 15 residues. In DNA, the CDR3 is TGTGCCAGCAGCCCGAGCGGGATGGAGGGGAATGAGCAGTTCTTC. This gives the protein CASSPSGMEGNEQFF.

The chain is built from TRBV4-1 and TRBJ2-1; D perhaps matches TRBD2 (6 bases). V was cut by 3 bases and J by 4 bases, with 13 bases left in between. This CDR3 region has 15 residues. From germline, CDR1 is MGHRA and CDR2 YSYEKL. The CDR3 sequence: CASSQGGVIYNEQFF. The CDR3 bases are TGCGCCAGCAGCCAGGGCGGGGTTATTTACAATGAGCAGTTCTTC.

This clonotype was counted many times. The gene calls are TRBV4-2 and TRBJ1-4; D is undetermined. Deletions cut 1 base from V and 3 bases from J, with 6 bases between. Per the germline V gene, CDR1 is LGHNA and CDR2 is YNFKEQ. The CDR3 is 14 residues long. CDR3 protein: CASSQGWANEKLFF. In nucleotides, the CDR3 is TGTGCCAGCAGCCAAGGCTGGGCTAATGAAAAACTGTTTTTT.

This clonotype was picked up a small number of times. The chain links TRBV10-3 to TRBJ2-1, with D possibly being TRBD2 (5 bases). CDR3 size: 16 residues. Germline lookup yields CDR1 ENHRY and CDR2 SYGVKD. V lost 10 bases, J lost 5 bases, and 24 bases lay in between. The CDR3 reads CATRPDRDQGNNEQFF. CDR3 coding DNA: TGTGCCACCCGCCCCGATCGGGATCAAGGTAACAATGAGCAGTTCTTC.

There are a few counts of this clonotype. This rearrangement joins TRBV29-1 to TRBJ2-3; the D is unclear. The CDR3 is 13 amino acids. In germline, CDR1 is SQVTM, CDR2 ANQGSEA. V lost 4 bases, J lost 0 bases, and 8 bases lay in between. CDR3 amino acids: CSVVIGSTDTQYF. For the CDR3, the DNA is TGCAGCGTTGTAATCGGGAGCACAGATACGCAGTATTTT.